The rows below give T cell receptor beta chains drawn from one sample of a study of long-term antiretroviral therapy in people with HIV. Sequencing used immunoSEQ multiplex PCR; TCRdb keeps in-frame clones, though not all of them. Among 20,000 or so clones listed, about four fifths were seen once. This specimen consisted of unsorted PBMCs, obtained 0.2 years after starting antiretroviral therapy. The receptors derive from a woman aged 25-40 years with HIV. The CDR3 runs from the conserved cysteine through the conserved F or W. The D gene is left open where the match is weak.

16	TRBV2	.	TRBJ1-5	CASRQGGSYSNQPQHF
17	TRBV7-2	.	TRBJ2-3	CASSFTGGGGVTDTQYF
15	TRBV5-4	TRBD1	TRBJ2-1	CASSPRDRGYNEQFF
11	TRBV2	.	TRBJ1-2	CASSVVYGYTF
11	TRBV2	.	TRBJ2-5	CASATGETQYF
17	TRBV19	.	TRBJ1-6	CASSILPQGYDNSPLHF
16	TRBV5-1	.	TRBJ2-5	CASSARRHTSQETQYF
16	TRBV18	.	TRBJ2-2	CASSPQSVTNTGELFF
14	TRBV28	TRBD1	TRBJ1-1	CASSLTGTDTEAFF
17	TRBV2	.	TRBJ2-6	CASSPGHTSSGANVLTF
16	TRBV7-2	.	TRBJ1-3	CASSLRPGAGGNTIYF
11	TRBV28	TRBD1	TRBJ1-2	CASRLSGTETF
14	TRBV5-1	TRBD1	TRBJ1-2	CASSLGGTGRGYTF
16	TRBV10-3	TRBD2	TRBJ2-3	CAISRGLAGYTDTQYF
13	TRBV6-6	.	TRBJ1-2	CASRSPSSYGYTF
15	TRBV6-1	.	TRBJ2-7	CASKIGPDSSYEQYF
15	TRBV7-9	.	TRBJ1-4	CASSRSYGYNEKLFF
16	TRBV4-2	.	TRBJ2-5	CASSQDTAASQETQYF
11	TRBV6-6	.	TRBJ1-1	CASSYTGLAFF
16	TRBV18	.	TRBJ2-5	CASSPGVRGGEETQYF
15	TRBV6-1	.	TRBJ2-5	CASSVNSFIQETQYF
14	TRBV21-1	.	TRBJ1-1	CASSTEGRATEAFF
14	TRBV10-3	.	TRBJ2-7	CAISEGRVAYEQYF
15	TRBV27	.	TRBJ1-1	CASGSRQAWDTEAFF
17	TRBV27	TRBD1	TRBJ2-3	CASSRRLPGQGTDTQYF
16	TRBV19	TRBD1	TRBJ2-1	CASRVQGAGSYNEQFF
17	TRBV7-2	TRBD2	TRBJ2-3	CASSLGTSRLLTDTQYF
11	TRBV2	.	TRBJ2-1	CASKQPNEQFF
15	TRBV27	.	TRBJ2-7	CASSSHSTGPYEQYF
12	TRBV19	.	TRBJ1-1	CASSIDRTEAFF
15	TRBV6-6	TRBD1	TRBJ1-3	CASSSGTGAGNTIYF
11	TRBV9	.	TRBJ2-1	CASSRGNEQFF
14	TRBV11-2	.	TRBJ2-1	CASSFSDGANEQFF
12	TRBV7-9	.	TRBJ2-1	CASSPVNNEQFF
15	TRBV9	TRBD1	TRBJ1-6	CASSLTGGPNSPLHF
13	TRBV27	TRBD1	TRBJ1-1	CASRDSINTEAFF
16	TRBV7-2	TRBD2	TRBJ2-5	CASSLALAGNQETQYF
16	TRBV28	TRBD1	TRBJ2-3	CASRHNRDRGTDTQYF
14	TRBV7-2	TRBD2	TRBJ2-3	CASSWGGTTDTQYF
14	TRBV21-1	.	TRBJ2-5	CASSKVGRDETQYF
17	TRBV25-1	.	TRBJ2-1	CASSENSGGDSYNEQFF
16	TRBV11-1	.	TRBJ2-1	CASSLGGGSSYNEQFF
13	TRBV7-3	.	TRBJ1-1	CASSQDRNTEAFF
15	TRBV19	.	TRBJ2-6	CASREAGSGANVLTF
15	TRBV9	.	TRBJ2-7	CASSVARDPSYEQYF
15	TRBV11-2	.	TRBJ1-2	CASRSWGGTWYGYTF
14	TRBV27	.	TRBJ1-6	CASSFGGRSSPLHF